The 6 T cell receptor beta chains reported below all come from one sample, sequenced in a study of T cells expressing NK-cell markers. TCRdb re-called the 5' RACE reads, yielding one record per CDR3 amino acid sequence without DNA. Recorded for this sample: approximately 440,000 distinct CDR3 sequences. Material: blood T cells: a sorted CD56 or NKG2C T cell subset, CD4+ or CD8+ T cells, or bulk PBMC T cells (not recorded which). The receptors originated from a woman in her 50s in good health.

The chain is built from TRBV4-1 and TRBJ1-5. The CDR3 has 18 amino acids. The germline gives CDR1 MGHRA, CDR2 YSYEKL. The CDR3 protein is CASSQEVQGPLRNQPQHF.

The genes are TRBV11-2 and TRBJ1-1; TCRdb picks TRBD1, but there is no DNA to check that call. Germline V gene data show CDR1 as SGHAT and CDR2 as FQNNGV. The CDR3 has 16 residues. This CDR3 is CASSLEWGRLNTEAFF.

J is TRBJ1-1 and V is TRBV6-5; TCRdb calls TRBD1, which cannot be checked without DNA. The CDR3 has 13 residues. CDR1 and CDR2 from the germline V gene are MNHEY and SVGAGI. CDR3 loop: CASRQGVNTEAFF.

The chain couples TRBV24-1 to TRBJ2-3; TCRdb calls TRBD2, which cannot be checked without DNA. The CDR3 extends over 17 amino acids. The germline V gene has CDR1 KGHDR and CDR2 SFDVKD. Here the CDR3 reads CATSDAGTSGPGDTQYF.

The CDR3 loop is CSARVPPYTTIYF. This chain links TRBV20-1 with TRBJ1-3; TCRdb's D gene call, TRBD1, goes unchecked for lack of DNA. The CDR3 runs to 13 residues. Germline-derived CDR1 and CDR2 are DFQATT and SNEGSKA (reference sequence).

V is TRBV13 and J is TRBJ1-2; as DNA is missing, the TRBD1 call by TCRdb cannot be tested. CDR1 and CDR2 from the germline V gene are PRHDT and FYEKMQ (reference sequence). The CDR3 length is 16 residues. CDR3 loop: CASSTITDRVHYGYTF.